This TCR beta chain was identified during a study of T cell changes during pregnancy in multiple sclerosis. CDR1 and CDR2 (germline): SGDLS, YYNGEE. V was shortened by 0 bases and J by 4 bases, with 10 bases between the two germline ends. The CDR3 sequence is 14 residues long. TCRdb's table, derived via immunoSEQ multiplex PCR, lists solely in-frame clones and lacks some. The table records about 28,000 clones, more than 85% of them present only once. The source material was CD4+ T cells from peripheral blood mononuclear cells, sampled in the first trimester of pregnancy. V usage is TRBV9 and J usage is TRBJ2-5; tentatively, D is TRBD1 (6 bases). This clonotype originated in a female donor in good health, enrolled as a control in a pregnancy study. The CDR3 nucleotides read TGTGCCAGCAGCGTAGCTACAGGGTTAGAGACCCAGTACTTC. Protein product: CASSVATGLETQYF.